The rows below give T cell receptor beta chains drawn from one sample of a study of blood T cell repertoires in COVID-19. This table comes from immunoSEQ multiplex PCR, and its TCRdb copy is limited to in-frame clones, with some not included. The sample has 50,000 to 60,000 clones, around nine tenths seen once. Sequences were obtained from peripheral blood. These receptors were collected from a man aged 40-50 years with acute or convalescent COVID-19. Both conserved end residues are part of each CDR3. A D gene is named only where the DNA matches it firmly. Some rows have no size entry. The others give once, few or many, or a class for an expanded clone.

TRBJ2-7 | NA | TRBV24-1 | NA | TGTGCCACCAGTGATTCAGGGACCTACGAGCAGTACTTC | CATSDSGTYEQYF
TRBJ2-1 | TRBD2 | TRBV5-1 | NA | TGCGCCAGCAGCTTGGGTAGCGGGGAAAACAATGAGCAGTTCTTC | CASSLGSGENNEQFF
TRBJ2-2 | NA | TRBV10-1 | NA | TGCGCCAGCAGGACTGACGGCACCGGGGAGCTGTTTTTT | CASRTDGTGELFF
TRBJ2-1 | TRBD1 | TRBV27 | NA | TGTGCCAGCAGTGGGGACAGGGTCTACAATGAGCAGTTCTTC | CASSGDRVYNEQFF
TRBJ1-3 | NA | TRBV18 | NA | TGTGCCAGCTCACCTCTCGCGCTTGTCTCTGGAAACACCATATATTTT | CASSPLALVSGNTIYF
TRBJ2-2 | TRBD2 | TRBV3-1/TRBV3-2 | NA | TGTGCCAGCAGCCAAGAGAGCGGGAGTGACACCGGGGAGCTGTTTTTT | CASSQESGSDTGELFF
TRBJ1-2 | TRBD1 | TRBV18 | NA | TGTGCCAGCTCACCCCGGGGGACAGGGCATGGCTACACCTTC | CASSPRGTGHGYTF
TRBJ1-5 | TRBD1 | TRBV19 | NA | TGTGCCACCCGCCGACAGGGGAGGGTGGATCAGCCCCAGCATTTT | CATRRQGRVDQPQHF
TRBJ1-1 | NA | TRBV18 | NA | TGTGCCAGCTCACCCCGAGGGACGGAGGGAGCTTTCTTT | CASSPRGTEGAFF
TRBJ1-2 | NA | TRBV27 | NA | TGTGCCAGCAGCCCCGGGCAGGGCTATGGCTACACCTTC | CASSPGQGYGYTF
TRBJ1-5 | NA | TRBV19 | NA | TGTGCCAGTACTAAGGGACCACAGGGAATCAATCAGCCCCAGCATTTT | CASTKGPQGINQPQHF
TRBJ1-2 | NA | TRBV19 | NA | TGTGCCAGTACCCAGGGGACGAATAACTATGGCTACACCTTC | CASTQGTNNYGYTF
TRBJ2-7 | TRBD1 | TRBV7-9 | few | TGTGCCAGCAGTTTGACAGGGGGCGGGCAGTACTTC | CASSLTGGGQYF
TRBJ2-3 | TRBD2 | TRBV9 | NA | TGTGCCAGCTCCGGACTAGCACGGGGGACGCCAGATACGCAGTATTTT | CASSGLARGTPDTQYF
TRBJ1-5 | NA | TRBV18 | NA | TGTGCCAGCTCATCCGACACGAACCGCAATCAGCCCCAGCATTTT | CASSSDTNRNQPQHF
TRBJ1-6 | NA | TRBV19 | NA | TGTGCCAGTAGTATCGGGGACACAGGGAATTCACCCCTCCACTTT | CASSIGDTGNSPLHF
TRBJ1-2 | NA | TRBV27 | NA | TGTGCCAGCAGTCCGACAGCCAGCTATGGCTACACCTTC | CASSPTASYGYTF
TRBJ1-5 | NA | TRBV4-1 | few | TGCGCCAGCAGCTCTCAGGGCAATCAGCCCCAGCATTTT | CASSSQGNQPQHF
TRBJ2-3 | NA | TRBV6-5 | NA | TGTGCCAGCAGCGTCCTTCAGGCCAGCAGTTATACGCAGTATTTT | CASSVLQASSYTQYF
TRBJ2-7 | TRBD1 | TRBV30 | NA | TGTGCCTGGAGGGTAGGGGACAGGGACCACGAGCAGTACTTC | CAWRVGDRDHEQYF
TRBJ1-1 | NA | TRBV5-4 | NA | TGTGCCAGCAGCCGATCAAACAGGAACACTGAAGCTTTCTTT | CASSRSNRNTEAFF
TRBJ2-5 | NA | TRBV7-2 | once | TGTGCCAGCAGCCCTACTCGGGTTACGAAGACCCAGTACTTC | CASSPTRVTKTQYF
TRBJ1-1 | NA | TRBV6-5 | NA | TGTGCCAGCAGGAGGGCGGGCACTGAAGCTTTCTTT | CASRRAGTEAFF
TRBJ1-1 | NA | TRBV13 | NA | TGTGCCAGCAGCTACGGGAAGAACACTGAAGCTTTCTTT | CASSYGKNTEAFF
TRBJ2-1 | TRBD2 | TRBV9 | NA | TGTGCCAGCGCGGGGGGGTCCTACAATGAGCAGTTCTTC | CASAGGSYNEQFF
TRBJ2-5 | NA | TRBV6-1 | NA | TGTGCCAGCAGTGAAGAAATAACAGTCATCCAAGAGACCCAGTACTTC | CASSEEITVIQETQYF
TRBJ2-4 | NA | TRBV19 | NA | TGTGCCAGTAGTATGGCGGGGAAGGTCAAAAACATTCAGTACTTC | CASSMAGKVKNIQYF
TRBJ2-5 | NA | TRBV5-5 | once | TGTGCCAGCAGCTGGGGGGTCCGGGAGACCCAGTACTTC | CASSWGVRETQYF